A selection of T cell receptor beta chains follows, all from one sample in a study of T-cell memory formation after mild COVID-19. Each CDR3 protein gets one entry after TCRdb re-called the 5' RACE reads with MiXCR. The table shows more than 400,000 distinct CDR3 sequences, with about 20% occurring only once. The sequenced sample was PBMCs or a T cell subset sorted from them (not recorded which). These receptors were obtained from an adult woman who had mild COVID-19 (a few samples of this study predate the infection). Cell type and time point are not known. Each CDR3 is given with its conserved first and last residue. A D gene is named only where the DNA matches it firmly. Clone size is shown for a subset of rows, as once, few, many or a class of expanded clone.

size: .
D: .
length: 13
V: TRBV12-3/TRBV12-4
J: TRBJ1-1
DNA: TGTGCCAGCAGTTTTTCGGCGGGGGTTGAAGCTTTCTTT
CDR3: CASSFSAGVEAFF

size: .
D: .
length: 13
V: TRBV20-1
J: TRBJ2-7
DNA: TGCAGTGCTAGGGGGGGGCTCCTCTACGAGCAGTACTTC
CDR3: CSARGGLLYEQYF

size: few
D: .
length: 15
V: TRBV29-1
J: TRBJ1-3
DNA: TGCAGCGTTGAGGGTAGACAGGCCCCTGGAAACACCATATATTTT
CDR3: CSVEGRQAPGNTIYF

size: .
D: TRBD2
length: 15
V: TRBV20-1
J: TRBJ2-3
DNA: TGCAGTCAAATTCGGGCTAGCGGACGCCGAGATACGCAGTATTTT
CDR3: CSQIRASGRRDTQYF

size: few
D: .
length: 11
V: TRBV7-2
J: TRBJ2-7
DNA: TGTGCCAGCAGCCCTTCTTTGGAGCAGTACTTC
CDR3: CASSPSLEQYF

size: few
D: .
length: 14
V: TRBV12-3/TRBV12-4
J: TRBJ2-4
DNA: TGTGCCAGCACCGGAAGGGTGATGCGGAACATTCAGTACTTC
CDR3: CASTGRVMRNIQYF

size: few
D: .
length: 14
V: TRBV3-1
J: TRBJ2-3
DNA: TGTGCCAGCAGCCCTTGGGACTCGGGGGATACGCAGTATTTT
CDR3: CASSPWDSGDTQYF

size: .
D: TRBD2
length: 14
V: TRBV12-3/TRBV12-4
J: TRBJ2-1
DNA: TGTGCCAGCAGTGCCGGGGGGGTCGCGAATGAGCAGTTCTTC
CDR3: CASSAGGVANEQFF

size: many
D: .
length: 14
V: TRBV30
J: TRBJ2-7
DNA: TGTGCCTGGAGTGTGTTTGAACCAGAGTACGAGCAGTACTTC
CDR3: CAWSVFEPEYEQYF

size: .
D: .
length: 16
V: TRBV4-1
J: TRBJ2-5
DNA: TGCGCCAGCAGCTTCTCAGGGGCAAGCTCCCAAGAGACCCAGTACTTC
CDR3: CASSFSGASSQETQYF

size: few
D: .
length: 15
V: TRBV6-1
J: TRBJ2-2
DNA: TGTGCCAGCAGTGAGACTTACGGGGACGTCGGGGAGCTGTTTTTT
CDR3: CASSETYGDVGELFF

size: many
D: TRBD1
length: 15
V: TRBV29-1
J: TRBJ1-2
DNA: TGCAGCGTTGGGGATAGACAGGGGGAAAACGGTGGCTACACCTTC
CDR3: CSVGDRQGENGGYTF

size: .
D: .
length: 17
V: TRBV11-2
J: TRBJ1-2
DNA: TGTGCCAGCAGCTTAGATCGTCACAGGGATTCACTCTATGGCTACACCTTC
CDR3: CASSLDRHRDSLYGYTF

size: .
D: .
length: 14
V: TRBV12-3/TRBV12-4
J: TRBJ2-5
DNA: TGTGCCAGCAGTTTATCGGCAGTACAAGAGACCCAGTACTTC
CDR3: CASSLSAVQETQYF